This entry concerns a single T cell receptor beta chain. The sample is drawn from a study of blood T cell repertoires in COVID-19. For the study at large: T cells, B-cell-depleted T cells, or PBMCs supplied cDNA or gDNA.

During active infection, Seattle patients enrolled and were then monitored through disease. Profiling relied on immunoSEQ multiplex PCR, and the TCRdb table lists in-frame clones only, not all of them. The sample shows approximately 190,000 clones, 82% of them seen only once. Specimen: peripheral blood. The receptor's source is a woman aged 55-69 years with COVID-19, enrolled during active disease.

CDR3 DNA sequence: TGTGCCAGCAGCCAAGGGGAGGGTTTACCCCTCCACTTT. This sequence encodes CASSQGEGLPLHF. This chain connects TRBV11-2 to TRBJ1-6; D is possibly TRBD1 (5 bases). The CDR3 loop spans 13 amino acids. Per germline, CDR1 SGHAT and CDR2 FQNNGV. V was pared by 5 bases and J by 12 bases, with 14 bases between.